The T cell receptor beta chain under discussion was sequenced for a study of CD8 T cells in Susac syndrome. Turning to the study itself: Among the Susac syndrome patients sequenced, 5 or 6 had active disease and roughly 8 were in remission.

Susac syndrome patients met recently defined diagnostic criteria for definite or probable disease. cDNA came from roughly 0.47 to 1 ug RNA primed by random hexamers. It was immunoSEQ multiplex PCR that amplified TCR beta CDR3 across 54 Vbeta and 13 Jbeta. Each CDR3 protein gets one entry after TCRdb re-called the immunoSEQ multiplex PCR reads with MiXCR. The data contain tens of thousands of distinct CDR3 sequences, 93% of them singletons. Per germline, CDR1 MNHEY and CDR2 SMNVEV (reference sequence). Trimming pared 6 bases from V and 0 bases from J, leaving 8 bases between. The CDR3 has 14 amino acids. This clonotype was recorded only once.

The rearrangement joins TRBV27 to TRBJ2-2; D unclear. This clonotype was sampled from a human donor with Susac syndrome. What was sequenced was CD4+ T cells from PBMCs. This chain's CDR3 is CASRDTANTGELFF. The CDR3, as DNA: TGTGCCAGCAGAGACACTGCGAACACCGGGGAGCTGTTTTTT.